Shown below are 24 T cell receptor beta chains from a single sample sequenced in a study of blood T cell repertoires in COVID-19. TCRdb's copy holds only in-frame clones and misses some; the assay was immunoSEQ multiplex PCR. The table lists 190,000 or so clones, 85% to 90% of them singletons, with approximately 6% in the top ten. Sequenced sample: peripheral blood. These receptors were collected from a man aged 55 to 70 who had recovered from COVID-19.

This chain joins TRBV6-5 and TRBJ2-5; TRBD2 agrees at 11 bases. Losses at the gene ends were 5 bases for V and 5 bases for J; bases not matched to a gene: 7. Germline V CDR1 and CDR2: MNHEY, SVGAGI. This CDR3 is built from 15 residues. In DNA form, the CDR3 reads TGTGCCAGCAGTAATAGCGGGAGGGCCGAGGAGACCCAGTACTTC. Translating it yields CASSNSGRAEETQYF.

The V and J genes are TRBV5-1 and TRBJ1-1, with 9 bases matching TRBD1. The CDR3 is made up of 15 amino acids. Unmatched junction bases numbered 15, after V lost 4 bases and J lost 11 bases. CDR1 is SGHRS, CDR2 YFSETQ, per germline. CDR3 nucleotide sequence: TGCGCCAGCAGCCTTCCGGGACAGGGTTTCCATGAGGCTTTCTTT. Translating gives CASSLPGQGFHEAFF.

V gene TRBV5-1 combines with J gene TRBJ2-4; 8 bases agree with TRBD1. The ends lost 2 bases at V and 5 bases at J; junction bases unmatched: 3. Germline CDR1 SGHRS, CDR2 YFSETQ. This CDR3 is built from 14 residues. The CDR3 DNA reads TGCGCCAGCAGCTTATCAGGGGGCCAAAACATTCAGTACTTC. The encoded protein is CASSLSGGQNIQYF.

The J gene is TRBJ1-4, the V gene TRBV9; D not resolved. The V end lost 10 bases, the J end lost 6 bases, and 22 bases lay between the germline ends. This CDR3 comprises 15 residues. Germline values: CDR1 SGDLS, CDR2 YYNGEE. The CDR3 spells CAGNIRRDFDEKLFF. CDR3 nucleotide sequence: TGTGCCGGTAATATCCGTCGGGATTTCGATGAAAAACTGTTTTTT. The whole variable domain, filled in from reference TRBV9 and TRBJ1-4, reads DSGVTQTPKHLITATGQRVTLRCSPRSGDLSVYWYQQSLDQGLQFLIQYYNGEERAKGNILERFSAQQFPDLHSELNLSSLELGDSALYFCAGNIRRDFDEKLFFGSGTQLSVL.

This clone was detected once. The CDR3 reads CAIRQGGTEAFF. DNA of the CDR3: TGTGCCATCAGACAGGGGGGAACTGAAGCTTTCTTT. The rearrangement uses TRBV10-3 and TRBJ1-1; 8 bases map to TRBD1. J gave up 5 bases and V 6 bases, and 2 bases lay outside the gene matches. This CDR3 comprises 12 residues. CDR1 is ENHRY, CDR2 SYGVKD, per germline.

The rearrangement joins TRBV6-5 to TRBJ2-7; D gene unclear. CDR1 is MNHEY and CDR2 is SVGAGI in the germline V gene. With 7 bases removed from V and 2 bases from J, the gap between germline ends came to 12 bases. The CDR3 contains 13 residues. The CDR3: CASTIKLAYEQYF. CDR3 coding DNA: TGTGCCAGCACCATCAAACTGGCCTACGAGCAGTACTTC.

This clone was counted a single time. This chain connects TRBV5-1 to TRBJ1-1; D may be TRBD1 (5 bases). The length of the CDR3 is 14 residues. Germline V lookup: CDR1 SGHRS, CDR2 YFSETQ. V was cut by 3 bases and J by 0 bases, with 9 bases left in between. Here the CDR3 reads CASSSRVMNTEAFF. The CDR3 coding sequence is TGCGCCAGCAGCTCCAGGGTCATGAACACTGAAGCTTTCTTT.

This chain links TRBV6-1 with TRBJ1-2, with 8 bases aligning to TRBD1. With V trimmed by 2 bases and J by 5 bases, 4 bases remained unmatched. The germline V gene has CDR1 MNHNS and CDR2 SASEGT. The CDR3 is made up of 14 amino acids. Here the CDR3 reads CASSELTGAYGYTF. Here the CDR3 DNA reads TGTGCCAGCAGTGAATTGACAGGGGCTTATGGCTACACCTTC.

This clone was observed a single time. The chain has TRBV29-1 and TRBJ2-7, with 9 bases fitting TRBD1. This CDR3 has 13 amino acids. CDR1 and CDR2 from the germline V gene are SQVTM and ANQGSEA. After removal of 6 bases from V and 3 bases from J, the junction contained 6 bases not matched to a gene. This CDR3 reads CSVPGQGHYEQYF. CDR3 nucleotides: TGCAGCGTACCGGGACAGGGTCACTACGAGCAGTACTTC.

This clone came up a few times. The rearrangement links TRBV2 to TRBJ2-1, with 13 bases fitting TRBD2. Germline loops: CDR1 SNHLY, CDR2 FYNNEI. The V segment lost 3 bases and the J segment 3 bases; nucleotides outside the gene matches: 2. CDR3 length: 16 residues. The CDR3 here is CASSERTSGGYNEQFF. The DNA for the CDR3 is TGTGCCAGCAGTGAGCGGACTAGCGGGGGCTACAATGAGCAGTTCTTC.

CDR3 sequence reads: CASSGLGYGYTF. The CDR3 DNA reads TGTGCCAGCAGTGGACTTGGCTATGGCTACACCTTC. The chain employs TRBV6-2 or TRBV6-3 and TRBJ1-2, with no clear D. CDR3 length: 12 residues. V shed 5 bases and J shed 4 bases, with 8 bases lying between them. Per germline, CDR1 MNHEY and CDR2 SVGEGT.

The rearrangement joins TRBV18 to TRBJ2-7, with a tentative D call TRBD2 (5 bases). The germline V gene has CDR1 KGHSH and CDR2 LQKENI. This CDR3 is 12 amino acids long. Trimming took off 5 bases at V and 7 bases at J, with 12 bases between the two ends. This CDR3 is CASSDGVGEQYF. DNA of the CDR3: TGTGCCAGCTCAGACGGGGTGGGAGAGCAGTACTTC.

The rearrangement links TRBV19 to TRBJ2-1; 7 bases line up with TRBD1. V was clipped by 9 bases and J by 9 bases; unmatched bases: 14. This CDR3 comprises 14 residues. The V gene's germline CDR1 is LNHDA and CDR2 SQIVND (reference sequence). The CDR3 protein is CASNHRGTTREQFF. The CDR3 nucleotides are TGTGCCAGCAATCACAGGGGCACTACCCGTGAGCAGTTCTTC.

CDR3 amino acids: CASSHTGNNQPQHF. In DNA, the CDR3 is TGTGCCAGCAGCCACACAGGGAACAATCAGCCCCAGCATTTT. This chain uses TRBV7-9 with TRBJ1-5, with D possibly TRBD1 on 6 matching bases. This CDR3 is 14 amino acids long. Germline V gene data show CDR1 as SEHNR and CDR2 as FQNEAQ (reference sequence). V lost 5 bases to trimming and J lost 3 bases, with 11 bases between them.

The V and J genes are TRBV12-5 and TRBJ2-2; D not certain. CDR3 length equals 12 residues. The V and J ends lost 7 bases and 5 bases respectively, with 8 bases between them. Germline-derived CDR1 and CDR2 are LGHNT and FRNRAP. CDR3 nucleotides: TGTGCTAGTGCCCCGGTGACCGGGGAGCTGTTTTTT. As protein: CASAPVTGELFF.

V is TRBV27 and J is TRBJ2-7; D call uncertain. The CDR3 consists of 14 residues. V was pared by 0 bases and J by 3 bases, with 9 bases between. In germline, CDR1 is MNHEY, CDR2 SMNVEV (reference sequence). The DNA for the CDR3 is TGTGCCAGCAGTTTATCAGCAGGTATCTACGAGCAGTACTTC. It codes for CASSLSAGIYEQYF.

The gene calls are TRBV2 and TRBJ2-7, with TRBD2 as a possible D gene (5 bases). V was pared by 7 bases and J by 0 bases, with 19 bases between. The CDR3 totals 16 residues. Germline lookup yields CDR1 SNHLY and CDR2 FYNNEI. The CDR3 nucleotides read TGTGCCAGCACCTCTGATGAGAGCGGACCCTCCTACGAGCAGTACTTC. It encodes CASTSDESGPSYEQYF.

The chain links TRBV6-5 to TRBJ2-5; 7 positions agree with TRBD1. Trimming cost V 4 bases and J 6 bases; bases outside gene matches: 8. The CDR3 spans 14 residues. Germline V lookup: CDR1 MNHEY, CDR2 SVGAGI. CDR3 coding DNA: TGTGCCAGCAGTTTTAACAGGGGTGCTAAGACCCAGTACTTC. Translating it yields CASSFNRGAKTQYF.

The rearrangement joins TRBV6-2 or TRBV6-3 to TRBJ2-7; 7 positions agree with TRBD1. The CDR3 is 14 residues long. V trimming: 2 bases; J trimming: 5 bases; junction bases outside the gene matches: 6. Germline CDR1 MNHEY, CDR2 SVGEGT. CDR3 nucleotides: TGTGCCAGCAGTTACACAGGGGTGGGAAACGAGCAGTACTTC. Amino acid sequence: CASSYTGVGNEQYF.

This chain uses TRBV2 with TRBJ2-5; no reliable D call. The CDR3 is 15 amino acids. The V gene's germline CDR1 is SNHLY and CDR2 FYNNEI. V lost 6 bases, J lost 2 bases, and 16 bases lay in between. DNA of the CDR3: TGTGCCAGCAGCCCAACGAGGCTTTCACAAGAGACCCAGTACTTC. Amino acids: CASSPTRLSQETQYF.

The V gene is TRBV5-4, the J gene TRBJ1-1; maybe TRBD1 (6 bases). There are 14 residues in the CDR3. Germline CDR1 reads SGHNT; CDR2 reads YYREEE (reference sequence). Trimming took 8 bases from V and 0 from J, leaving 14 bases between them. The CDR3 is CASRRDTLNTEAFF. In DNA form, the CDR3 reads TGTGCCAGTCGCCGGGACACCTTGAACACTGAAGCTTTCTTT.

Only one count was recorded for this clone. The rearrangement joins TRBV11-3 to TRBJ2-1; 10 bases align to TRBD1. The CDR3 sequence is 15 residues long. J was trimmed by 3 bases and V by 5 bases; bases with no gene match: 4. Germline V gives CDR1 SGHNT, CDR2 YENEEA. CDR3: CASSLRDRGYNEQFF. The CDR3 bases are TGTGCCAGCAGCCTCCGGGACAGGGGCTACAATGAGCAGTTCTTC.

J is TRBJ2-7 and V is TRBV6-5, with a possible D match to TRBD1 (5 bases). V was shortened by 0 bases and J by 4 bases, with 10 bases between the two germline ends. The CDR3 contains 14 residues. Germline lookup yields CDR1 MNHEY and CDR2 SVGAGI. CDR3 bases: TGTGCCAGCAGTTACTCACTCAGGGTTTACGAGCAGTACTTC. It translates to CASSYSLRVYEQYF.

V is TRBV5-4 and J is TRBJ2-2; 8 bases agree with TRBD2. The CDR3 runs to 15 residues. V gave up 0 bases and J gave up 7 bases; unmatched junction bases: 5. Per the germline V gene, CDR1 is SGHNT and CDR2 is YYREEE (reference sequence). The CDR3 nucleotides read TGTGCCAGCAGCTTGGTTTCGGGGGGGGACGGGGAGCTGTTTTTT. It yields the protein CASSLVSGGDGELFF. The whole variable domain, filled in from reference TRBV5-4 and TRBJ2-2, reads ETGVTQSPTHLIKTRGQQVTLRCSSQSGHNTVSWYQQALGQGPQFIFQYYREEENGRGNFPPRFSGLQFPNYSSELNVNALELDDSALYLCASSLVSGGDGELFFGEGSRLTVL.